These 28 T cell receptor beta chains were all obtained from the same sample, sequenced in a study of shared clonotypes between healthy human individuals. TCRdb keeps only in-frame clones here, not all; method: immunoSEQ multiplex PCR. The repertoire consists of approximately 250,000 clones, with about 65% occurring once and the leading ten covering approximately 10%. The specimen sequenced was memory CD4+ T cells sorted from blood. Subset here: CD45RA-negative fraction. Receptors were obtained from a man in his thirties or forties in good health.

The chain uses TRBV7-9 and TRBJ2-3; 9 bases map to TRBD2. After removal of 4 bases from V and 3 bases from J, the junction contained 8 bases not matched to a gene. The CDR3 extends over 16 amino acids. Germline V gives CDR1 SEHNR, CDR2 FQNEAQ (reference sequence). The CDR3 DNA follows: TGTGCCAGCAGCTCGATAGCGGGAGCCGGGACAGATACGCAGTATTTT. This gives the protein CASSSIAGAGTDTQYF. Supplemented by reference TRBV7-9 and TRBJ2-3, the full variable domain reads DTGVSQNPRHKITKRGQNVTFRCDPISEHNRLYWYRQTLGQGPEFLTYFQNEAQLEKSRLLSDRFSAERPKGSFSTLEIQRTEQGDSAMYLCASSSIAGAGTDTQYFGPGTRLTVL.

The CDR3 region is CSANRGNLNTEAFF. The CDR3 DNA reads TGCAGCGCAAACAGGGGAAACCTGAACACTGAAGCTTTCTTT. V and J are TRBV29-1 and TRBJ1-1, with 7 bases identical to TRBD1. CDR1 and CDR2 from the germline V gene are SQVTM and ANQGSEA. The CDR3 has 14 amino acids. J gave up 0 bases and V 7 bases, and 8 bases lay outside the gene matches.

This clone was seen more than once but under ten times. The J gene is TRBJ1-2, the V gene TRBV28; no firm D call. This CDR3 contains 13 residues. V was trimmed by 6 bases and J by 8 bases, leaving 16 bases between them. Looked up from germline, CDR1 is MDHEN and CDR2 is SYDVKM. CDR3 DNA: TGTGCCAGCAGCGGATCGACAATGCTGGGCTACACCTTC. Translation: CASSGSTMLGYTF.

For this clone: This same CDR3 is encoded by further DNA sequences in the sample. The CDR3 protein is CASSFGYTEAFF. In DNA form, the CDR3 reads TGTGCCAGCAGTTTCGGGTACACTGAAGCTTTCTTT. This chain connects TRBV28 to TRBJ1-1; D unclear. Germline loops: CDR1 MDHEN, CDR2 SYDVKM. Trimming removed 3 bases from V and 3 bases from J, with 5 bases in between. The length of the CDR3 is 12 residues.

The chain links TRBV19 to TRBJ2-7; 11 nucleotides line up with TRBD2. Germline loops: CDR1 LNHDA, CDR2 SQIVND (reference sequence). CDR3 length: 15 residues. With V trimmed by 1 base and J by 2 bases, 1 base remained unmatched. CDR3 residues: CASSIGLAGPYEQYF. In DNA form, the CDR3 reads TGTGCCAGTAGTATAGGACTAGCGGGGCCCTACGAGCAGTACTTC.

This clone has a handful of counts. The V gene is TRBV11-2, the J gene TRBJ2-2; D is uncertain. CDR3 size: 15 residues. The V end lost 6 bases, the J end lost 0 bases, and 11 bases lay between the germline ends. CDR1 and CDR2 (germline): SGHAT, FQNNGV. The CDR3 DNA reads TGTGCCAGCAGTATTAATCCCACGAACACCGGGGAGCTGTTTTTT. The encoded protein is CASSINPTNTGELFF.

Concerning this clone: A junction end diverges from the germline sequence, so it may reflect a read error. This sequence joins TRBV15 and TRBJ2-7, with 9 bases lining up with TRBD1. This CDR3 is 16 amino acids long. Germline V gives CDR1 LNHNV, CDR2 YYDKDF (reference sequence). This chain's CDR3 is CATSRTVGQGSDEQYF. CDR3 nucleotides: TGTGCCACCAGCAGGACTGTGGGACAGGGCTCCGACGAGCAGTACTTC.

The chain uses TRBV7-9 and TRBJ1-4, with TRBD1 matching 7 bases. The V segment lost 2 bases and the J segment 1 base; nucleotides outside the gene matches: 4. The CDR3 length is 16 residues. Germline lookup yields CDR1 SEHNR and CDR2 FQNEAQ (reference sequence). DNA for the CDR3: TGTGCCAGCAGCTTAATGTCAGGGGGAACTAATGAAAAACTGTTTTTT. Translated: CASSLMSGGTNEKLFF.

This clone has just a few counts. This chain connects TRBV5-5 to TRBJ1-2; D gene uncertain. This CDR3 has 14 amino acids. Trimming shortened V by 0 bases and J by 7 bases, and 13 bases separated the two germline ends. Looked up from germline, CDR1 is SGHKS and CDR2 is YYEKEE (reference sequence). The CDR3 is CASSLGVEGSGYTF. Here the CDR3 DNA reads TGTGCCAGCAGCTTGGGAGTGGAAGGGAGTGGCTACACCTTC.

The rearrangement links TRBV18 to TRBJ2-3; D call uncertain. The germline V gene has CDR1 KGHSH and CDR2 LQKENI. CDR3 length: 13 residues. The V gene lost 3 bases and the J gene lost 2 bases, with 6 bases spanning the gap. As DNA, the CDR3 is TGTGCCAGCTCACCGAGCGACACAGATACGCAGTATTTT. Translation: CASSPSDTDTQYF.

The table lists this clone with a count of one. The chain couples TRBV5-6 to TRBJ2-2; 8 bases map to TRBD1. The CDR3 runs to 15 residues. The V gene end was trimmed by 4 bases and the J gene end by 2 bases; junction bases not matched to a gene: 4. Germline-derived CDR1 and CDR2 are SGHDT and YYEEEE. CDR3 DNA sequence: TGTGCCAGCAGCCGACAGGGGCTAAACACCGGGGAGCTGTTTTTT. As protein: CASSRQGLNTGELFF. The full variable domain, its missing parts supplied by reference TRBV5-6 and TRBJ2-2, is DAGVTQSPTHLIKTRGQQVTLRCSPKSGHDTVSWYQQALGQGPQFIFQYYEEEERQRGNFPDRFSGHQFPNYSSELNVNALLLGDSALYLCASSRQGLNTGELFFGEGSRLTVL.

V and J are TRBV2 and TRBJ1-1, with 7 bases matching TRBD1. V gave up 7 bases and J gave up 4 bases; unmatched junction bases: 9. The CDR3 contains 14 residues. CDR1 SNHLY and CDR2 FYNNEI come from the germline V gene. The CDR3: CASTEQGPSTEAFF. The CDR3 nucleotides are TGTGCCAGCACCGAACAGGGGCCTAGCACTGAAGCTTTCTTT.

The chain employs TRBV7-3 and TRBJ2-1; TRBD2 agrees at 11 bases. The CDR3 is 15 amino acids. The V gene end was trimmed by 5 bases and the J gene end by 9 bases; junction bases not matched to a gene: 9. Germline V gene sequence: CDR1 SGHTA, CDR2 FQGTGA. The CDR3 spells CASSQSLAGEGEQFF. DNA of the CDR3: TGTGCCAGCAGCCAGTCACTAGCGGGAGAGGGTGAGCAGTTCTTC. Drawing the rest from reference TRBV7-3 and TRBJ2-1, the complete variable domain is GAGVSQTPSNKVTEKGKYVELRCDPISGHTALYWYRQSLGQGPEFLIYFQGTGAADDSGLPNDRFFAVRPEGSVSTLKIQRTERGDSAVYLCASSQSLAGEGEQFFGPGTRLTVL.

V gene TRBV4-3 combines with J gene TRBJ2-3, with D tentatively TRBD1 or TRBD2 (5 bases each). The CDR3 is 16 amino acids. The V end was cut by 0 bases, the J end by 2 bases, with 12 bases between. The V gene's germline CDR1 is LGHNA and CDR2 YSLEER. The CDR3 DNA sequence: TGCGCCAGCAGCCAAGAGTGGGACCTAGACACAGATACGCAGTATTTT. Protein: CASSQEWDLDTDTQYF.

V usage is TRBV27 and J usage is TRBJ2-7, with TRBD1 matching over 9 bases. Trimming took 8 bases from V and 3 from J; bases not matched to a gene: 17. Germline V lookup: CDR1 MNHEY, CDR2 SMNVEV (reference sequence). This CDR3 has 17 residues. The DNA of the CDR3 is TGTGCCAGCTCTAAGGGACAGGGCTCTGGTTTTGGCTACGAGCAGTACTTC. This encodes CASSKGQGSGFGYEQYF.

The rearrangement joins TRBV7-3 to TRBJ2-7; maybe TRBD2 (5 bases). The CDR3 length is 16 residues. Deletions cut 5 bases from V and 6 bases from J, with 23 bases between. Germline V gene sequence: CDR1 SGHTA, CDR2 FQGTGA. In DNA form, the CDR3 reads TGTGCCAGCAGCACTTTCGGAGGTAGGGAACCCCGCGAGCAGTACTTC. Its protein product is CASSTFGGREPREQYF.

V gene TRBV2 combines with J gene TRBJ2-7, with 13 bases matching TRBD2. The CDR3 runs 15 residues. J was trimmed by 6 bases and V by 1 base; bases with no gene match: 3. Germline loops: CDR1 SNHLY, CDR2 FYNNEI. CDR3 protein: CASSEELAGGGEQYF. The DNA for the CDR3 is TGTGCCAGCAGTGAAGAACTAGCGGGAGGGGGCGAGCAGTACTTC.

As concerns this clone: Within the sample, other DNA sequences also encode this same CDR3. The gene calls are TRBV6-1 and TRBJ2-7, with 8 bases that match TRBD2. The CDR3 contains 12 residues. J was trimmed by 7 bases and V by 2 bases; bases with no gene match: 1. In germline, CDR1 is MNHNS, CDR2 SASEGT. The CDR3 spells CASSERGGEQYF. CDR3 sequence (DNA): TGTGCCAGCAGTGAACGGGGGGGTGAGCAGTACTTC.

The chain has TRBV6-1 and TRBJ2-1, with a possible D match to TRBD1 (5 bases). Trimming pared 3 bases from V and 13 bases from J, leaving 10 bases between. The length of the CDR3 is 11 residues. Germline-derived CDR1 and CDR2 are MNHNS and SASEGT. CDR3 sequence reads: CASSELQAQFF. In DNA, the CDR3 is TGTGCCAGCAGTGAGTTACAGGCCCAGTTCTTC.

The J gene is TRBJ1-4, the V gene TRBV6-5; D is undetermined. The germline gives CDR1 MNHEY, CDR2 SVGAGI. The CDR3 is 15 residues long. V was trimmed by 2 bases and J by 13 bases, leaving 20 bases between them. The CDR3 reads CASSYPSNRQIRLFF. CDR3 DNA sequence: TGTGCCAGCAGTTACCCCTCGAATCGGCAGATTAGACTGTTTTTT.

The CDR3 here is CASSYLQGSNGYTF. CDR3 coding DNA: TGTGCCAGCAGTTACCTACAAGGGAGCAATGGCTACACCTTC. This chain connects TRBV6-5 to TRBJ1-2; D not resolved. Germline CDR1 is MNHEY and CDR2 is SVGAGI. V lost 2 bases to trimming and J lost 6 bases, with 13 bases between them. The CDR3 has 14 amino acids.

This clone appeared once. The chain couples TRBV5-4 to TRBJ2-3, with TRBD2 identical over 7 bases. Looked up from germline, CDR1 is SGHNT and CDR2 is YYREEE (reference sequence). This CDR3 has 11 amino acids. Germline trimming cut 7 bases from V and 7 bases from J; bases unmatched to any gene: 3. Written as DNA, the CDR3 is TGTGCCAGCTTGCGGGAGAATACGCAGTATTTT. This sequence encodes CASLRENTQYF.

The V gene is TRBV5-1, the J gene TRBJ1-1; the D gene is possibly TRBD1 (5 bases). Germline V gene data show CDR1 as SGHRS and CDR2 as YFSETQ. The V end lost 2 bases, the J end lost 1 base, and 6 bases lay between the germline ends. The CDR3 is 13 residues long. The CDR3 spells CASSFQGNTEAFF. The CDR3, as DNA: TGCGCCAGCAGCTTCCAGGGGAACACTGAAGCTTTCTTT.

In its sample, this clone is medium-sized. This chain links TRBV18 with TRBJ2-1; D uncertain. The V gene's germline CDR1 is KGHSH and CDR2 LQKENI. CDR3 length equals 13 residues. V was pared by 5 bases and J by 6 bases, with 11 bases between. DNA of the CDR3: TGTGCCAGCTCAACGGACCGAGCCAATGAGCAGTTCTTC. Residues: CASSTDRANEQFF.

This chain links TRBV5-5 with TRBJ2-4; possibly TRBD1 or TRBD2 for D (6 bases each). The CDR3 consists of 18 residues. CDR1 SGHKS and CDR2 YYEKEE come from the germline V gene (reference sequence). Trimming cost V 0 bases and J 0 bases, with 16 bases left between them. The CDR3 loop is CASSLVARGEGAKNIQYF. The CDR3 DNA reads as TGTGCCAGCAGCTTGGTGGCAAGGGGGGAAGGAGCCAAAAACATTCAGTACTTC.

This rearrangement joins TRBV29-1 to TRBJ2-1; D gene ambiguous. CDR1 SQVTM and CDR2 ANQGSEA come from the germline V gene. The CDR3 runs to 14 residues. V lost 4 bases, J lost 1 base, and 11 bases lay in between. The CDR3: CSVAALRSYNEQFF. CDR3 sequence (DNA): TGCAGCGTTGCGGCTTTGCGGTCCTACAATGAGCAGTTCTTC.

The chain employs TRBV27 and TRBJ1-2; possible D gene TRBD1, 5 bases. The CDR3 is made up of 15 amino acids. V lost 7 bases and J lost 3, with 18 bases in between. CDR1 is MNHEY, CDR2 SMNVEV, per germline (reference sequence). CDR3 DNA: TGTGCCAGCACCCGCAACCCCCCCAGGGACTATGGCTACACCTTC. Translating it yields CASTRNPPRDYGYTF.

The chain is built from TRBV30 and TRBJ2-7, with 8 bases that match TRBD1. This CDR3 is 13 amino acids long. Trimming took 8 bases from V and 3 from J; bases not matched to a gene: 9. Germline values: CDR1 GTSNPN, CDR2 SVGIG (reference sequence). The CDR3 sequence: CARGDRPRYEQYF. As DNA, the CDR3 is TGTGCCCGTGGGGACAGGCCACGCTACGAGCAGTACTTC. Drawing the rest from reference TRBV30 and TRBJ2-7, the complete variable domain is SQTIHQWPATLVQPVGSPLSLECTVEGTSNPNLYWYRQAAGRGLQLLFYSVGIGQISSEVPQNLSASRPQDRQFILSSKKLLLSDSGFYLCARGDRPRYEQYFGPGTRLTVT.